Presented here are 3 T cell receptor beta chains from one specimen sequenced in a study of blood T cell repertoires in COVID-19. Some clones are missing from TCRdb's copy, which holds only in-frame ones; the method was immunoSEQ multiplex PCR. Of about 350,000 clones listed, about nine tenths were seen once; the top ten hold 0.95% to 1.1%. The sample comprised PBMCs or T cells enriched from blood (not recorded which). These TCRs come from a woman aged 25 to 39 who had been exposed to COVID-19.

This chain joins TRBV5-1 and TRBJ2-2, with 9 bases fitting TRBD1. Germline CDR1 reads SGHRS; CDR2 reads YFSETQ. J was trimmed by 4 bases and V by 0 bases; bases with no gene match: 10. The CDR3 is made up of 18 amino acids. CDR3 protein: CASSLAARDRVVTGELFF. The CDR3 DNA reads as TGCGCCAGCAGCTTGGCGGCTAGGGACAGGGTCGTCACCGGGGAGCTGTTTTTT.

The J gene is TRBJ2-3, the V gene TRBV11-3; D unclear. Trimming took off 6 bases at V and 4 bases at J, with 11 bases between the two ends. Looked up from germline, CDR1 is SGHNT and CDR2 is YENEEA. The CDR3 runs to 13 residues. The CDR3 DNA reads TGTGCCAGCAGTATGGCGGAGCCAGATACGCAGTATTTT. Its translation is CASSMAEPDTQYF.

This clone was recorded a few times. V gene TRBV11-2 combines with J gene TRBJ1-2; D uncertain. This CDR3 comprises 17 residues. V dropped 3 bases and J dropped 3 bases, with 20 bases sitting between them. Germline CDR1 SGHAT, CDR2 FQNNGV. DNA of the CDR3: TGTGCCAGCAGCTTCTTCCCGGCTCACCGGGTGGACTATGGCTACACCTTC. It yields the protein CASSFFPAHRVDYGYTF.